One and the same sample provided the 6 T cell receptor beta chains below, sequenced in a study of blood T cell repertoires in COVID-19. Only in-frame clones appear in the TCRdb table, and some are missing; sequencing was by immunoSEQ multiplex PCR. The sample lists about 100,000 clones; more than 75% were seen once. Sequencing was done on a sample of peripheral blood. The receptors were gathered from a human donor in a cohort sampled during active COVID-19.

V usage is TRBV12-3 or TRBV12-4 and J usage is TRBJ1-1, with D possibly being TRBD1 (6 bases). Between the trimmed V and J ends, which lost 7 bases and 1 base, there was a span of 10 bases. The CDR3 loop spans 13 amino acids. The CDR3 protein is CASIKQGNTEAFF. Here the CDR3 DNA reads TGTGCCAGCATCAAACAGGGGAACACTGAAGCTTTCTTT.

This chain joins TRBV7-7 and TRBJ2-2; D possibly corresponds to TRBD1 (6 bases). Germline V gene data show CDR1 as SSHAT and CDR2 as FNYEAQ (reference sequence). This CDR3 has 15 residues. The germline V and J ends were trimmed by 5 bases and 1 base, with 11 bases remaining between them. CDR3 loop: CASSKKTGNTGELFF. CDR3 bases: TGTGCCAGCAGCAAAAAGACAGGGAACACCGGGGAGCTGTTTTTT.

The chain's CDR3 is CASSQTTGTGGLTSTDTQYF. DNA of the CDR3: TGCGCCAGCAGCCAAACTACCGGGACAGGGGGCCTTACTAGCACAGATACGCAGTATTTT. V is TRBV4-1 and J is TRBJ2-3; TRBD1 matches 12 bases. The junction had 12 bases not matched to a gene; V was cut back by 2 bases and J by 0 bases. Looked up from germline, CDR1 is MGHRA and CDR2 is YSYEKL. The CDR3 loop spans 20 amino acids.

The chain combines TRBV7-9 with TRBJ1-2; D gene ambiguous. The CDR3 is made up of 13 amino acids. Germline values: CDR1 SEHNR, CDR2 FQNEAQ (reference sequence). The V end was cut by 5 bases, the J end by 7 bases, with 14 bases between. DNA for the CDR3: TGTGCCAGCAGCCGGGGTCCCGAGCGTGGCTACACCTTC. Amino acid sequence: CASSRGPERGYTF.

The chain recombines TRBV2 with TRBJ2-7, with 13 positions matching TRBD2. This CDR3 is built from 17 residues. Per germline, CDR1 SNHLY and CDR2 FYNNEI. The V gene end was trimmed by 4 bases and the J gene end by 3 bases; junction bases not matched to a gene: 9. CDR3 bases: TGTGCCAGCAGTGTCCCCAAGACTAGCGGGGGGTTCTACGAGCAGTACTTC. Its translation is CASSVPKTSGGFYEQYF. Complete variable domain (other parts from reference TRBV2 and TRBJ2-7): EPEVTQTPSHQVTQMGQEVILRCVPISNHLYFYWYRQILGQKVEFLVSFYNNEISEKSEIFDDQFSVERPDGSNFTLKIRSTKLEDSAMYFCASSVPKTSGGFYEQYFGPGTRLTVT.

The J gene is TRBJ2-3, the V gene TRBV6-5; 8 bases match TRBD1. This CDR3 contains 13 residues. Trimming cost V 9 bases and J 3 bases; bases outside gene matches: 5. Looked up from germline, CDR1 is MNHEY and CDR2 is SVGAGI. The CDR3 bases are TGTGCCAGTCTGACAGGGGTGACAGATACGCAGTATTTT. This gives the protein CASLTGVTDTQYF.